Below are 32 T cell receptor beta chains sequenced from a single sample in a study of cytomegalovirus exposure and HLA in healthy donors. The PCR ran on 60 Vbeta and 13 Jbeta primers. Data came from immunoSEQ multiplex PCR; TCRdb stores just in-frame clones and leaves some out. The sample holds about 190,000 clones, approximately 75% seen once. The sequencing input was PBMCs. Every receptor here comes from a man under 40 in good health and CMV-seropositive.

This chain joins TRBV6-5 and TRBJ2-7; 8 bases match TRBD1. V gave up 6 bases and J gave up 4 bases; unmatched junction bases: 11. Germline V gene data show CDR1 as MNHEY and CDR2 as SVGAGI. CDR3 length: 15 residues. This CDR3 reads CASSYGTGPGYEQYF. The DNA of the CDR3 is TGTGCCAGCAGCTATGGGACAGGCCCCGGGTACGAGCAGTACTTC.

V and J are TRBV2 and TRBJ1-3; no firm D call. The CDR3 extends over 13 amino acids. CDR1 is SNHLY and CDR2 is FYNNEI in the germline V gene. Between the trimmed V and J ends, which lost 1 base and 4 bases, there was a span of 5 bases. The CDR3 DNA is TGTGCCAGCAGTGAAGACACAGGAAACACCATATATTTT. This encodes CASSEDTGNTIYF.

The V and J genes are TRBV5-6 and TRBJ1-1; a possible D gene is TRBD1 (5 bases). The CDR3 extends over 13 amino acids. The V gene lost 2 bases and the J gene lost 4 bases, with 9 bases spanning the gap. Per germline, CDR1 SGHDT and CDR2 YYEEEE. In nucleotides, the CDR3 is TGTGCCAGCAGCTTAAGGAGGGGCACTGAAGCTTTCTTT. As protein: CASSLRRGTEAFF. The variable domain in full, with the rest retrieved from reference TRBV5-6 and TRBJ1-1, is DAGVTQSPTHLIKTRGQQVTLRCSPKSGHDTVSWYQQALGQGPQFIFQYYEEEERQRGNFPDRFSGHQFPNYSSELNVNALLLGDSALYLCASSLRRGTEAFFGQGTRLTVV.

The chain joins TRBV7-3 to TRBJ1-2, with TRBD1 matching over 9 bases. The ends lost 5 bases at V and 7 bases at J; junction bases unmatched: 5. The V gene's germline CDR1 is SGHTA and CDR2 FQGTGA. The CDR3 sequence is 13 residues long. This CDR3 is CASSPGTGSGYTF. In nucleotides, the CDR3 is TGTGCCAGCAGCCCTGGGACAGGGAGTGGCTACACCTTC.

The rearrangement uses TRBV30 and TRBJ2-2; 9 bases fit TRBD1. CDR3 length equals 14 residues. J was trimmed by 5 bases and V by 7 bases; bases with no gene match: 8. Germline CDR1 GTSNPN, CDR2 SVGIG (reference sequence). CDR3 amino acids: CASLRQGVTGELFF. The CDR3 DNA sequence: TGTGCCTCTCTGAGACAGGGGGTTACCGGGGAGCTGTTTTTT.

CDR3 nucleotide sequence: TGTGCCAGCAGTCGCCACCTGCTAGCGGAGAATGAGCAGTTCTTC. Translating it yields CASSRHLLAENEQFF. The chain couples TRBV6-5 to TRBJ2-1; 7 bases agree with TRBD2. CDR1 and CDR2 (germline): MNHEY, SVGAGI. The CDR3 is 15 residues long. V gave up 5 bases and J gave up 7 bases; unmatched junction bases: 11.

This chain joins TRBV19 and TRBJ1-4, with a tentative D call TRBD1 (6 bases). The V and J ends lost 3 bases and 3 bases respectively, with 8 bases between them. CDR3 length: 14 amino acids. Germline CDR1 reads LNHDA; CDR2 reads SQIVND (reference sequence). CDR3 sequence reads: CASSIGQSNEKLFF. For the CDR3, the DNA is TGTGCCAGTAGTATTGGACAGTCTAATGAAAAACTGTTTTTT.

This chain connects TRBV5-6 to TRBJ2-5; 9 bases agree with TRBD1. Unmatched junction bases numbered 4, after V lost 3 bases and J lost 4 bases. Per germline, CDR1 SGHDT and CDR2 YYEEEE. The CDR3 length is 14 residues. This chain's CDR3 is CASSSGQGRETQYF. The DNA for the CDR3 is TGTGCCAGCAGCTCGGGACAGGGAAGAGAGACCCAGTACTTC.

V and J are TRBV27 and TRBJ1-6; perhaps TRBD1 as D (5 bases). Germline V CDR1 and CDR2: MNHEY, SMNVEV (reference sequence). The V and J ends lost 0 bases and 5 bases respectively, with 11 bases between them. CDR3 length: 16 residues. CDR3 in amino acids: CASSLSGVRNNSPLHF. The CDR3 DNA reads as TGTGCCAGCAGTTTATCAGGGGTTAGAAATAATTCACCCCTCCACTTT.

The chain uses TRBV30 and TRBJ1-2, with unresolved D. The CDR3 contains 12 residues. The V gene's germline CDR1 is GTSNPN and CDR2 SVGIG (reference sequence). The V gene lost 4 bases and the J gene lost 4 bases, with 10 bases spanning the gap. In nucleotides, the CDR3 is TGTGCCTGGACGCTGGCGGGCTATGGCTACACCTTC. Translation gives CAWTLAGYGYTF.

The CDR3 sequence: CASSPRAGSTDTQYF. CDR3 sequence (DNA): TGTGCCAGCAGCCCTAGGGCGGGGAGCACAGATACGCAGTATTTT. This chain uses TRBV4-2 with TRBJ2-3; D may be TRBD2 (6 bases). V lost 4 bases to trimming and J lost 0 bases, with 11 bases between them. The CDR3 has 15 residues. The germline gives CDR1 LGHNA, CDR2 YNFKEQ.

The V call is TRBV30, the J call TRBJ2-4, with TRBD2 matching 7 bases. V trimming: 0 bases; J trimming: 6 bases; junction bases outside the gene matches: 8. CDR3 size: 15 residues. From germline, CDR1 is GTSNPN and CDR2 SVGIG (reference sequence). Written as DNA, the CDR3 is TGTGCCTGGAGTGTATCGGGGACTATCAGAAACATTCAGTACTTC. This translates into CAWSVSGTIRNIQYF.

This rearrangement joins TRBV13 to TRBJ2-7; D is perhaps TRBD1 (5 bases). Germline values: CDR1 PRHDT, CDR2 FYEKMQ (reference sequence). V was cut by 8 bases and J by 4 bases, with 15 bases left in between. The CDR3 has 13 residues. This chain's CDR3 is CASEWSGQYEQYF. CDR3 bases: TGTGCCAGCGAGTGGTCAGGACAATACGAGCAGTACTTC.

This clone was detected only a few times. The chain links TRBV20-1 to TRBJ2-4, with TRBD1 identical over 8 bases. The CDR3 sequence is 11 residues long. Germline V gives CDR1 DFQATT, CDR2 SNEGSKA (reference sequence). The CDR3 is CSSRQGNIQYF. Written as DNA, the CDR3 is TGCAGCAGCAGACAGGGGAACATTCAGTACTTC.

About this clone: The junction shows a germline mismatch at one end, possibly a read error. The chain couples TRBV7-9 to TRBJ2-3; TRBD2 is a possible D gene (6 bases). Germline V gene lookup returns CDR1 SEHNR and CDR2 FQNEAQ (reference sequence). This CDR3 spans 15 amino acids. This CDR3 reads CSSSLNGGATDTQYF. The CDR3 DNA sequence: TGTTCCAGCAGCTTAAACGGGGGAGCGACAGATACGCAGTATTTT.

This chain connects TRBV6-5 to TRBJ1-2, with 8 bases that match TRBD1. Germline V gene sequence: CDR1 MNHEY, CDR2 SVGAGI. The CDR3 consists of 14 residues. The ends lost 5 bases at V and 3 bases at J; junction bases unmatched: 5. CDR3 region: CASSQGQGDYGYTF. As DNA, the CDR3 is TGTGCCAGCAGTCAAGGACAGGGCGACTATGGCTACACCTTC.

This clone turned up a few times. The chain has TRBV30 and TRBJ2-7; 8 nucleotides align to TRBD2. The trim removed 1 base at V and 1 base at J, leaving 6 bases unmatched. CDR1 is GTSNPN, CDR2 SVGIG, per germline (reference sequence). This CDR3 has 15 amino acids. CDR3 nucleotide sequence: TGTGCCTGGAGTGGGTTACTAGCGGATTCCTACGAGCAGTACTTC. This encodes CAWSGLLADSYEQYF.

The CDR3 DNA reads as TGCGCCAGCAGGCGGCCGGGGGGTGAGATCCACGAGCAGTACTTC. As protein: CASRRPGGEIHEQYF. The chain recombines TRBV4-1 with TRBJ2-7; 7 positions agree with TRBD2. The length of the CDR3 is 15 residues. Germline V gene lookup returns CDR1 MGHRA and CDR2 YSYEKL. The V and J ends lost 6 bases and 5 bases, in that order; junction bases with no gene match: 13.

The chain recombines TRBV29-1 with TRBJ2-7; D is unclear. The V and J ends lost 3 bases and 2 bases respectively, with 17 bases between them. The germline V gene has CDR1 SQVTM and CDR2 ANQGSEA. CDR3 size: 15 residues. The CDR3: CSVDLRGGGTYEQYF. Written as DNA, the CDR3 is TGCAGCGTTGATCTAAGAGGCGGCGGAACCTACGAGCAGTACTTC.

The chain is built from TRBV29-1 and TRBJ2-1; the D gene is possibly TRBD1 (6 bases). V lost 0 bases to trimming and J lost 6 bases, with 18 bases between them. This CDR3 is 16 amino acids long. CDR1 is SQVTM, CDR2 ANQGSEA, per germline. The CDR3 nucleotides read TGCAGCGTTGAAGACAGGGGTGGGGAACTGGGCAATGAGCAGTTCTTC. Its protein product is CSVEDRGGELGNEQFF.

This chain connects TRBV27 to TRBJ1-5, with TRBD1 matching over 7 bases. The ends lost 5 bases at V and 0 bases at J; junction bases unmatched: 16. The CDR3 length is 19 residues. Germline V gene data show CDR1 as MNHEY and CDR2 as SMNVEV (reference sequence). This CDR3 reads CASSPRGGTELYSNQPQHF. The CDR3 coding sequence is TGTGCCAGCAGTCCCCGAGGTGGGACAGAGCTTTATAGCAATCAGCCCCAGCATTTT.

The sample holds one count of this clone. The chain recombines TRBV2 with TRBJ1-5, with D possibly matching TRBD1 (6 bases). This CDR3 spans 13 amino acids. V gave up 6 bases and J gave up 7 bases, with 13 bases separating them. Germline V gives CDR1 SNHLY, CDR2 FYNNEI. CDR3 bases: TGTGCCAGCAGAGAACAGGGATCCCAGCCCCAGCATTTT. Amino acid sequence: CASREQGSQPQHF. Filled out from reference TRBV2 and TRBJ1-5, the complete variable domain reads EPEVTQTPSHQVTQMGQEVILRCVPISNHLYFYWYRQILGQKVEFLVSFYNNEISEKSEIFDDQFSVERPDGSNFTLKIRSTKLEDSAMYFCASREQGSQPQHFGDGTRLSIL.

The chain links TRBV6-5 to TRBJ1-2; 10 bases fit TRBD1. This CDR3 is built from 13 residues. CDR1 MNHEY and CDR2 SVGAGI come from the germline V gene. The junction had 6 bases not matched to a gene; V was cut back by 7 bases and J by 7 bases. The CDR3, as DNA: TGTGCCAGCACCCCGGGACAGGGGTCTGGCTACACCTTC. This sequence encodes CASTPGQGSGYTF.

The chain recombines TRBV5-4 with TRBJ2-5, with TRBD2 matching over 7 bases. V lost 2 bases to trimming and J lost 4 bases; unmatched junction nucleotides: 8. This CDR3 region has 15 residues. CDR1 and CDR2 (germline): SGHNT, YYREEE (reference sequence). The CDR3 sequence is CASSFGGTNGETQYF. The CDR3 coding sequence is TGTGCCAGCAGCTTTGGTGGGACTAATGGAGAGACCCAGTACTTC.

This sequence joins TRBV13 and TRBJ2-7, with D unclear. The CDR3 is 14 amino acids. CDR1 is PRHDT, CDR2 FYEKMQ, per germline (reference sequence). Trimming removed 7 bases from V and 6 bases from J, with 19 bases in between. For the CDR3, the DNA is TGTGCCAGCACCGACACGGAATCTCTTACCGAGCAGTACTTC. The encoded protein is CASTDTESLTEQYF.

The rearrangement joins TRBV27 to TRBJ2-7, with D hard to call. The V gene's germline CDR1 is MNHEY and CDR2 SMNVEV (reference sequence). This CDR3 has 14 amino acids. The V and J ends lost 3 bases and 1 base respectively, with 10 bases between them. The CDR3 sequence is CASSFLGKSYEQYF. The CDR3 nucleotides read TGTGCCAGCAGTTTCCTAGGTAAATCCTACGAGCAGTACTTC.

The V and J genes are TRBV30 and TRBJ1-5; D is undetermined. V lost 2 bases, J lost 5 bases, and 10 bases lay in between. Germline V gene sequence: CDR1 GTSNPN, CDR2 SVGIG (reference sequence). The CDR3 extends over 13 amino acids. The CDR3 coding sequence is TGTGCCTGGAGTACCTTCCAGGATCAGCCCCAGCATTTT. It translates to CAWSTFQDQPQHF.

V gene TRBV30 combines with J gene TRBJ1-4; D uncertain. CDR1 and CDR2 (germline): GTSNPN, SVGIG (reference sequence). Trimming removed 6 bases from V and 8 bases from J, with 16 bases in between. The length of the CDR3 is 13 residues. The DNA of the CDR3 is TGTGCCTGCCAAAGAGGCGCTGGGGAAAAACTGTTTTTT. Protein product: CACQRGAGEKLFF.

This clone was detected only a few times. The chain uses TRBV5-6 and TRBJ2-7, with 10 bases matching TRBD2. The CDR3 contains 16 residues. Trimming removed 2 bases from V and 2 bases from J; junction bases left unmatched: 7. Germline CDR1 SGHDT, CDR2 YYEEEE. This CDR3 reads CASSFQGLASAYEQYF. The CDR3 DNA follows: TGTGCCAGCAGCTTTCAGGGACTAGCGTCTGCCTACGAGCAGTACTTC.

V is TRBV21-1 and J is TRBJ2-1; the D segment call TRBD1 is taken from the table without a DNA check. TRBV21-1 is marked as a pseudogene. The CDR3 has 15 amino acids. The CDR3 nucleotides are TGTGCCAGCCCCCGACGGGGACATCCATACAATGAGCAGTTCTTC. Encoded protein: CASPRRGHPYNEQFF.

The chain combines TRBV2 with TRBJ2-2; 9 nucleotides align to TRBD2. Germline V gives CDR1 SNHLY, CDR2 FYNNEI. This CDR3 is built from 17 residues. V dropped 1 base and J dropped 4; count of bases not matched to a gene: 7. CDR3 in DNA: TGTGCCAGCAGTGAAGGGACTAGCGCCTACCTCACCGGGGAGCTGTTTTTT. Translating it yields CASSEGTSAYLTGELFF.

The V call is TRBV28, the J call TRBJ1-5, with D unclear. This CDR3 spans 12 amino acids. V was clipped by 8 bases and J by 2 bases, with 7 bases between them. Germline loops: CDR1 MDHEN, CDR2 SYDVKM. CDR3 in DNA: TGTGCCAGCGATCAGGGCAATCAGCCCCAGCATTTT. Protein sequence: CASDQGNQPQHF.